This entry lists 20 T cell receptor beta chains sequenced from one sample in a study of Graves' ophthalmopathy and Graves' hyperthyroidism. RNA transcripts yielded amplified TCR beta CDR3 regions. Second-round multiplex PCR came after a first-round RT-PCR that employed HTBI primers. TCRdb reprocessed the multiplex PCR reads via MiXCR and lists one record per CDR3 protein. The data contain 680,000 or so distinct CDR3 sequences, 22% of them singletons. The material sequenced was peripheral blood. These TCRs come from a woman aged 18 to 35 with stable Graves' hyperthyroidism. Some clones in this sample may be carry-over from other donors' samples.

This clonotype was counted a few times. This chain connects TRBV10-3 to TRBJ2-7; a possible D gene is TRBD1 (5 bases). In germline, CDR1 is ENHRY, CDR2 SYGVKD. Trimming took 4 bases from V and 4 from J, leaving 8 bases between them. The CDR3 length is 12 residues. This chain's CDR3 is CAISGGLYEQYF. CDR3 sequence (DNA): TGTGCCATCAGTGGGGGCCTTTACGAGCAGTACTTC.

The chain uses TRBV6-5 and TRBJ1-1; TRBD1 matches 7 bases. CDR1 and CDR2 (germline): MNHEY, SVGAGI. Unmatched junction bases numbered 6, after V lost 4 bases and J lost 4 bases. This CDR3 region has 14 residues. CDR3 bases: TGTGCCAGCAGTTTAAACAGGGGTCGCACTGAAGCTTTCTTT. It codes for CASSLNRGRTEAFF.

In its sample, this clonotype was seen a few times. This sequence joins TRBV18 and TRBJ1-2; D is undetermined. CDR1 is KGHSH and CDR2 is LQKENI in the germline V gene. V gave up 4 bases and J gave up 10 bases, with 25 bases separating them. CDR3 length: 16 residues. The DNA for the CDR3 is TGTGCCAGCTCACGACGGACCGCGGTACGTTTACAAGACTACACCTTC. Amino acid sequence: CASSRRTAVRLQDYTF.

The V and J genes are TRBV12-5 and TRBJ2-7; D gene uncertain. The CDR3 is 13 residues long. CDR1 is LGHNT and CDR2 is FRNRAP in the germline V gene. V lost 1 base and J 4 bases, leaving 8 bases between the germline ends. In DNA form, the CDR3 reads TGTGCTAGTGGTTTGGGAGACGGATACGAGCAGTACTTC. Amino acid sequence: CASGLGDGYEQYF.

This clonotype came up many times. The CDR3 reads CAGSEDRDRASYEQYF. The CDR3 DNA reads as TGTGCCGGCAGTGAGGACCGGGACAGGGCCTCCTACGAGCAGTACTTC. V is TRBV10-3 and J is TRBJ2-7; 9 bases agree with TRBD1. The V gene's germline CDR1 is ENHRY and CDR2 SYGVKD. The CDR3 length is 16 residues. Trimming at V came to 11 bases and at J to 0 bases, leaving 14 bases not matched to a gene.

This clonotype was seen repeatedly, ten times or more. The chain joins TRBV11-1 to TRBJ2-7; D is uncertain. The germline CDR1 and CDR2 sequences are SGHAT and FQDESV (reference sequence). V lost 2 bases, J lost 0 bases, and 8 bases lay in between. The CDR3 is made up of 14 amino acids. CDR3 nucleotides: TGTGCCAGCAGCTTACGCCCATACTCCTACGAGCAGTACTTC. Its protein is CASSLRPYSYEQYF.

This clonotype was seen at least ten times. Here the CDR3 reads CSARPGQGGGELFF. CDR3 nucleotide sequence: TGCAGTGCTAGACCCGGACAGGGCGGCGGGGAGCTGTTTTTT. The chain employs TRBV20-1 and TRBJ2-2; 8 nucleotides agree with TRBD1. V was pared by 2 bases and J by 7 bases, with 6 bases of the junction left unmatched. CDR1 is DFQATT, CDR2 SNEGSKA, per germline (reference sequence). CDR3 length: 14 amino acids.

As concerns this clonotype: A read error may account for a junction end that differs from germline. This sequence joins TRBV6-1 and TRBJ2-7; unclear D gene. The CDR3 covers 12 residues. Germline loops: CDR1 MNHNS, CDR2 SASEGT. CDR3 coding DNA: TGCGCCAGCTCGACGGATCTCGACGAGCAGTACTTC. Encoded protein: CASSTDLDEQYF.

This clonotype showed up many times. The J gene is TRBJ2-5, the V gene TRBV11-2; unclear D gene. Trimming took off 0 bases at V and 3 bases at J, with 8 bases between the two ends. CDR1 and CDR2 (germline): SGHAT, FQNNGV. The CDR3 length is 14 residues. The CDR3 DNA sequence: TGTGCCAGCAGCTTAGATTACGCGAAAGAGACCCAGTACTTC. Amino acid sequence: CASSLDYAKETQYF.

V and J are TRBV20-1 and TRBJ1-6, with D unclear. The V and J ends lost 5 bases and 5 bases respectively, with 13 bases between them. Germline values: CDR1 DFQATT, CDR2 SNEGSKA (reference sequence). The CDR3 is 14 residues long. Here the CDR3 DNA reads TGCAGTGCTCCCGACCCCTGGGATAATTCACCCCTCCACTTT. Its protein product is CSAPDPWDNSPLHF.

Ten or more counts support this clonotype. Just one base apart from a much larger clone, this may be a read error. The rearrangement links TRBV12-3 or TRBV12-4 to TRBJ2-7; 7 bases align to TRBD1. V was pared by 2 bases and J by 3 bases, with 4 bases of the junction left unmatched. There are 14 residues in the CDR3. The CDR3 sequence: CASSLSQGVYEQYF. The CDR3 bases are TGTGCCAGCAGTTTAAGCCAGGGGGTCTACGAGCAGTACTTC.

This clonotype occurred many times. This chain connects TRBV11-2 to TRBJ2-7; D is uncertain. The CDR3 sequence is 15 residues long. V dropped 0 bases and J dropped 3 bases, with 12 bases sitting between them. CDR1 is SGHAT and CDR2 is FQNNGV in the germline V gene. The CDR3 region has the DNA TGTGCCAGCAGCTTAGAGGCTCGTGGGGTCTACGAGCAGTACTTC. Translating gives CASSLEARGVYEQYF.

This clonotype was observed many times. The chain recombines TRBV27 with TRBJ1-2; D is uncertain. The germline V and J ends were trimmed by 8 bases and 10 bases, with 14 bases remaining between them. The CDR3 is 11 residues long. The germline V gene has CDR1 MNHEY and CDR2 SMNVEV (reference sequence). CDR3 loop: CASQYPRSYTF. CDR3 DNA: TGTGCCAGCCAGTACCCACGGTCCTACACCTTC.

The sample holds many counts of this clonotype. The chain couples TRBV6-1 to TRBJ1-3; the D is unclear. Trimming cost V 8 bases and J 2 bases, with 7 bases left between them. Per germline, CDR1 MNHNS and CDR2 SASEGT. This CDR3 is built from 12 residues. The CDR3 sequence: CASFVPGNTIYF. CDR3 nucleotides: TGTGCCAGCTTTGTGCCTGGAAACACCATATATTTT.

This clonotype was recorded a few times. V is TRBV3-1 and J is TRBJ1-2, with 7 nucleotides matching TRBD1. Germline V lookup: CDR1 LGHDT, CDR2 YNNKEL (reference sequence). The length of the CDR3 is 14 residues. Trimming took 5 bases from V and 7 from J; bases not matched to a gene: 10. CDR3 region: CASSSTGLLFGYTF. CDR3 nucleotide sequence: TGTGCCAGCAGCTCGACAGGGCTGTTGTTTGGCTACACCTTC.

The chain couples TRBV18 to TRBJ1-1; D gene ambiguous. In germline, CDR1 is KGHSH, CDR2 LQKENI. V was shortened by 2 bases and J by 5 bases, with 12 bases between the two germline ends. CDR3 length equals 14 residues. As DNA, the CDR3 is TGTGCCAGCTCACCAGCTGGTTTGGATACTGAAGCTTTCTTT. Amino acid sequence: CASSPAGLDTEAFF.

This clonotype was seen repeatedly, ten times or more. This chain links TRBV6-1 with TRBJ1-2; D might be TRBD1 (6 bases). V was trimmed by 6 bases and J by 6 bases, leaving 14 bases between them. Looked up from germline, CDR1 is MNHNS and CDR2 is SASEGT. The CDR3 has 13 residues. The CDR3 protein is CASSPTGRDGYTF. CDR3 DNA sequence: TGTGCCAGCAGCCCCACAGGGAGGGATGGCTACACCTTC.

The V and J genes are TRBV11-2 and TRBJ2-3, with 11 bases lining up with TRBD2. V lost 7 bases and J lost 3; bases outside the gene matches: 6. Germline CDR1 and CDR2: SGHAT and FQNNGV. CDR3 size: 15 residues. The CDR3 loop is CASTALAGVTDTQYF. The DNA for the CDR3 is TGTGCCAGCACCGCACTAGCGGGAGTTACAGATACGCAGTATTTT.

With regard to this clonotype: A much more abundant neighbour one base away suggests this may be a read error. The chain uses TRBV27 and TRBJ2-2, with D maybe TRBD2 (5 bases). CDR1 is MNHEY and CDR2 is SMNVEV in the germline V gene (reference sequence). This CDR3 region has 14 residues. This CDR3 is CASQHGSNTGELCF. CDR3 bases: TGTGCCAGCCAACACGGTTCGAACACCGGGGAGCTGTGTTTT.

This clonotype was seen many times. The V call is TRBV7-2, the J call TRBJ1-1; D is uncertain. CDR1 and CDR2 from the germline V gene are SGHTA and FQGNSA. This CDR3 is built from 15 residues. Between the trimmed V and J ends, which lost 1 base and 6 bases, there was a span of 15 bases. The CDR3 nucleotides read TGTGCCAGCAGCTTAGTTCCAGGCCTTGTCTCTGAAGCTTTCTTT. Encoded protein: CASSLVPGLVSEAFF.